This TCR beta chain was documented in a study of shared clonotypes between healthy human individuals (dated by TCRdb to the early 2020s). Regarding the complete study: Three men and a couple of women, aged 18 to 49 years, made up the cohort. For each donor, three plates each were used for CD4 naive and CD4 memory, two plates were used for CD8 naive, and one plate was used for CD8 memory. The study deeply sequenced blood TCR repertoires of about 5 healthy adults to estimate repertoire size and the extent of clonotype sharing between individuals. To increase sequencing depth and limit assay-specific biases, different laboratories used diverse techniques to prepare libraries and sequence TCR repertoires. Each donor's leukapheresis produced roughly between roughly 0.85 and 9.5 billion PBMCs. Overall results and qualifications from the work: Compared with non-shared clonotypes, the clonotypes found in all four sorted-subset donors had higher generation probabilities. Sharing across a few donors was observed for approximately 4.6% of naive CD4, less than 4% of naive CD8, roughly 2.4% of memory CD4, and over 0.3% of memory CD8 clonotypes. Naive subsets generally had larger estimated clonotype richness than memory subsets did. Because the study included only a small number of donors, the genetic and exposure-history diversity represented was limited. Based on pairwise subsampling, the degree of clonotype sharing among donors was expected to be affected by sequencing depth. Sampling was limited to blood, and TCR repertoires in tissue likely differ from TCR repertoires in blood. Incomplete sequencing was indicated by rarefaction of sorted-subset datasets, despite the large sequencing depth.

Taken from the germline V gene (reference sequence), the CDR1 and CDR2 loops are LNHNV and YYDKDF. Reading from cysteine to phenylalanine, the CDR3 counts 13 amino acids. Just CDR3 DNA is preserved here, 39 bases in frame from base 1. V sheds 1 base and J sheds 3 bases, leaving 6 bases between their ends. On this clone itself: Its antigen is still unknown. There are no base qualities to consult, and no much larger clone falls within one base.

The donors were healthy, HIV-negative adults with no recently reported acute infections or vaccinations. All donors were Caucasian adults living in Nashville, Tennessee, USA. CD4+ T cells were enriched through magnetic negative selection, after which naive cells were positively selected on CD45RA and the remaining negative fraction served as the memory subset. After blood collection by leukapheresis, PBMCs were isolated using Ficoll-Histopaque density gradient centrifugation and then cryopreserved in the vapor phase of liquid nitrogen. Purity and quantity of every magnetically sorted T cell population were checked by analytical flow cytometry. Genomic DNA was isolated from every sorted fraction and measured by UV absorbance on a Nanodrop 2000c. Using the deep immunoSEQ assay, multiplex PCR amplified TCR CDR3 regions from genomic DNA. Extracted genomic DNA from each cell subset was distributed evenly across all wells of several immunoSEQ 96-well plates, and each plate was treated as a replicate. Each replicate PCR for sorted subsets received roughly 200 ng genomic DNA, equal to roughly 29,000 T cell genomes. Purified libraries were measured with a Qubit 3.0 fluorometer, size-checked on a Bioanalyzer 2100, and measured again with the KAPA Library Quantification kit. A separate single-read 150-cycle Illumina NextSeq 550 flow cell was used to sequence each immunoSEQ 96-well plate. Per the source publication's procedure: The immunoSEQ output contained only junctional sequences without quality scores, so filtering could not match that applied to full-length reads. To assign V/J genes and CDR3, sequences were annotated against IMGT germline references using PyIR, a Python wrapper for IgBLAST v1.9. Any read was removed if the V/J assignment was weak (E-value above 1e-6), the CDR3 was missing, or the read contained stop codons, out-of-frame junctions, or ambiguous translated residues. V3J clonotypes were defined by identical inferred V gene, J gene, and CDR3 amino acid sequence. Percentage overlap between repertoires was computed as shared unique clonotypes divided by the size of the smaller repertoire. Three approaches were used to assess repertoire richness: RTK rarefaction, the Chao1 estimator, and Recon v2.1 estimates of unobserved clonotypes. Generation probabilities for all TCRbeta clonotypes obtained by the gDNA method from a handful of donors were computed using OLGA. TCRdb carries this immuneACCESS record with in-frame sequences only. Its versions omit some clonotypes, under half of them owing to an unresolved V gene in the studies checked, with the rest unexplained. That table is the source of V, J and clone size, and D and trimming were worked out from the DNA. The sample table holds around 2.1 million clones, of which around 95% were seen once. Of the sample, approximately 0.13% falls within the top ten clones.

The rearranged segments are TRBV15 and TRBJ2-5; possibly the D gene is TRBD1, per 5 matching bases. The source is a man in his late teens or twenties in good health. Sequences were obtained from naive CD4+ T cells sorted from blood. The cell subset or site tag for this specimen amounts to: CD45RA+ positively selected. Here is the DNA: TGTGCCACCAGCAGAGCAGGGAAAGAGACCCAGTACTTC. Translated, it reads CATSRAGKETQYF.